Following are 23 T cell receptor beta chains from one sample sequenced in a study of a mutant IDH1 vaccine in newly diagnosed glioma. Described time point: baseline, week 1 (first vaccination visit). The treatment was: pre-vaccination baseline after standard-of-care therapy. Only in-frame clones appear in the TCRdb table, and some are missing; sequencing was by immunoSEQ multiplex PCR. The table shows around 50,000 clones, with just over 85% occurring only once. The sample here was PBMCs, taken from a glioma patient treated with radiotherapy, temozolomide or both. Source of these receptors: a man aged 40-49 years with glioma.

The chain couples TRBV29-1 to TRBJ1-5; weak D call: TRBD1 (5 bases). The CDR3 consists of 16 residues. Trimming shortened V by 6 bases and J by 2 bases, and 20 bases separated the two germline ends. Per the germline V gene, CDR1 is SQVTM and CDR2 is ANQGSEA. The CDR3 DNA reads as TGCAGCGTCGCAACCGGGACCTCATTGGGCAATCAGCCCCAGCATTTT. This sequence encodes CSVATGTSLGNQPQHF.

The V call is TRBV7-9, the J call TRBJ2-3; D unclear. The V and J ends lost 1 base and 0 bases respectively, with 2 bases between them. The CDR3 loop spans 13 amino acids. Germline V gene data show CDR1 as SEHNR and CDR2 as FQNEAQ (reference sequence). The CDR3 reads CASSLDSTDTQYF. Written as DNA, the CDR3 is TGTGCCAGCAGCTTAGACAGCACAGATACGCAGTATTTT.

This clone was seen more than once but under ten times. The V gene is TRBV19, the J gene TRBJ2-1, with 8 bases that match TRBD1. Germline CDR1 LNHDA, CDR2 SQIVND (reference sequence). The CDR3 spans 15 residues. J lost 5 bases, V lost 11 bases, and 14 bases had no gene match. The CDR3 DNA sequence: TGTGCCGGCTCAACCGGGACAGGAGCAAACAATGAGCAGTTCTTC. This sequence encodes CAGSTGTGANNEQFF.

This clone was seen a single time. The rearrangement uses TRBV14 and TRBJ1-5, with D unresolved. V was shortened by 1 base and J by 4 bases, with 11 bases between the two germline ends. The CDR3 consists of 15 residues. The germline CDR1 and CDR2 sequences are SGHDN and FVKESK. The CDR3 bases are TGTGCCAGCAGCCAAGTTTACAGCCCTAATCAGCCCCAGCATTTT. Its translation is CASSQVYSPNQPQHF.

The V gene is TRBV7-9, the J gene TRBJ1-2; D gene uncertain. CDR1 is SEHNR and CDR2 is FQNEAQ in the germline V gene (reference sequence). CDR3 length: 13 residues. Trimming took 4 bases from V and 0 from J, leaving 6 bases between them. CDR3 DNA sequence: TGTGCCAGCAGCTCCACTGCTAACTATGGCTACACCTTC. It codes for CASSSTANYGYTF. Together with reference TRBV7-9 and TRBJ1-2, the CDR3 gives the full variable domain: DTGVSQNPRHKITKRGQNVTFRCDPISEHNRLYWYRQTLGQGPEFLTYFQNEAQLEKSRLLSDRFSAERPKGSFSTLEIQRTEQGDSAMYLCASSSTANYGYTFGSGTRLTVV.

The V call is TRBV6-6, the J call TRBJ2-3; 13 bases agree with TRBD2. Germline CDR1 and CDR2: MNHNY and SVGAGI (reference sequence). V shed 6 bases and J 5 bases; nucleotides not matched to a gene: 5. The CDR3 has 15 residues. CDR3 amino acids: CASRTSGRAGDTQYF. The CDR3 DNA is TGTGCCAGCAGAACTAGCGGGAGGGCCGGAGATACGCAGTATTTT.

The chain combines TRBV7-8 with TRBJ1-2; D is uncertain. The CDR3 totals 15 residues. Trimming took 1 base from V and 1 from J, leaving 10 bases between them. The V gene's germline CDR1 is SGHVS and CDR2 FQNEAQ. The chain's CDR3 is CASSLGQIINYGYTF. The CDR3 DNA is TGTGCCAGCAGCTTAGGGCAGATAATTAACTATGGCTACACCTTC. The full variable domain, its missing parts supplied by reference TRBV7-8 and TRBJ1-2, is GAGVSQSPRYKVAKRGQDVALRCDPISGHVSLFWYQQALGQGPEFLTYFQNEAQLDKSGLPSDRFFAERPEGSVSTLKIQRTQQEDSAVYLCASSLGQIINYGYTFGSGTRLTVV.

V gene TRBV7-9 combines with J gene TRBJ1-1; D is ambiguous. Germline V gives CDR1 SEHNR, CDR2 FQNEAQ (reference sequence). There are 12 residues in the CDR3. The germline V and J ends were trimmed by 3 bases and 3 bases, with 5 bases remaining between them. The CDR3 bases are TGTGCCAGCAGCTTCATTGACACTGAAGCTTTCTTT. Its translation is CASSFIDTEAFF.

This clone showed up just a few times. V is TRBV10-1 and J is TRBJ1-6, with 9 bases fitting TRBD1. The CDR3 runs to 15 residues. Unmatched junction bases numbered 5, after V lost 4 bases and J lost 7 bases. Germline V lookup: CDR1 WNHNN, CDR2 SYGVQD (reference sequence). Here the CDR3 reads CASSGPGQGNSPLHF. Here the CDR3 DNA reads TGCGCCAGCAGTGGACCGGGACAGGGCAATTCACCCCTCCACTTT.

This rearrangement joins TRBV7-8 to TRBJ2-7; D is ambiguous. Trimming shortened V by 3 bases and J by 3 bases, and 18 bases separated the two germline ends. The germline V gene encodes CDR1 SGHVS and CDR2 FQNEAQ. CDR3 length: 16 amino acids. CDR3: CASSFPQIGNDYEQYF. The CDR3 DNA sequence: TGTGCCAGCAGCTTCCCCCAGATAGGGAATGACTACGAGCAGTACTTC.

V and J are TRBV15 and TRBJ2-3, with D uncertain. The CDR3 covers 14 residues. V was pared by 0 bases and J by 5 bases, with 9 bases between. Germline lookup yields CDR1 LNHNV and CDR2 YYDKDF (reference sequence). DNA for the CDR3: TGTGCCACCAGCAGAGATCGGAACCGAGATACGCAGTATTTT. This codes for CATSRDRNRDTQYF.

This clone was seen a handful of times. This chain uses TRBV28 with TRBJ2-5; TRBD1 agrees at 8 bases. The germline gives CDR1 MDHEN, CDR2 SYDVKM. CDR3 size: 14 residues. Trimming at V came to 4 bases and at J to 5 bases, leaving 6 bases not matched to a gene. The CDR3 sequence is CASSSPDRDETQYF. Written as DNA, the CDR3 is TGTGCCAGCAGTTCCCCGGACAGGGACGAGACCCAGTACTTC.

The rearrangement joins TRBV9 to TRBJ2-7; no definite D call. Trimming removed 0 bases at V and 3 bases at J, with 7 bases between. The CDR3 consists of 13 residues. CDR1 is SGDLS and CDR2 is YYNGEE in the germline V gene. The CDR3 loop reads CASSVVAGYEQYF. DNA for the CDR3: TGTGCCAGCAGCGTAGTCGCAGGCTACGAGCAGTACTTC.

J is TRBJ1-1 and V is TRBV27; tentative D call: TRBD1 (6 bases). The CDR3 extends over 14 amino acids. Trimming removed 6 bases from V and 4 bases from J, with 15 bases in between. Germline assignment: CDR1 MNHEY and CDR2 SMNVEV (reference sequence). This CDR3 reads CASRRGGPGTEAFF. CDR3 DNA: TGTGCCAGCAGGCGGGGGGGGCCGGGCACTGAAGCTTTCTTT.

A single count supports this clone. The V and J genes are TRBV7-6 and TRBJ1-5, with no clear D. Germline V gene data show CDR1 as SGHVS and CDR2 as FNYEAQ. V lost 2 bases, J lost 4 bases, and 12 bases lay in between. There are 15 residues in the CDR3. This chain's CDR3 is CASSLQSGLNQPQHF. The CDR3 nucleotides read TGTGCCAGCAGCTTACAGTCCGGGCTAAATCAGCCCCAGCATTTT. Full variable domain (missing parts from reference TRBV7-6 and TRBJ1-5): GAGVSQSPRYKVTKRGQDVALRCDPISGHVSLYWYRQALGQGPEFLTYFNYEAQQDKSGLPNDRFSAERPEGSISTLTIQRTEQRDSAMYRCASSLQSGLNQPQHFGDGTRLSIL.

The chain combines TRBV5-6 with TRBJ2-3, with TRBD2 as a possible D gene (5 bases). Per germline, CDR1 SGHDT and CDR2 YYEEEE. V shed 4 bases and J shed 3 bases, with 6 bases lying between them. The CDR3 is 12 amino acids. For the CDR3, the DNA is TGTGCCAGCAGCCCGGGGACAGATACGCAGTATTTT. This sequence encodes CASSPGTDTQYF.

The chain is built from TRBV19 and TRBJ2-7; D is possibly TRBD2 (6 bases). V gave up 1 base and J gave up 5 bases, with 15 bases separating them. Looked up from germline, CDR1 is LNHDA and CDR2 is SQIVND (reference sequence). The CDR3 is made up of 15 amino acids. The CDR3 protein is CASSIVGGRVHEQYF. CDR3 DNA sequence: TGTGCCAGTAGTATAGTCGGGGGTAGAGTCCACGAGCAGTACTTC.

This clone was observed a single time. This chain connects TRBV29-1 to TRBJ2-7; 10 nucleotides align to TRBD1. This CDR3 contains 12 residues. Trimming at V came to 7 bases and at J to 2 bases, leaving 2 bases not matched to a gene. Germline V CDR1 and CDR2: SQVTM, ANQGSEA. The CDR3 nucleotides read TGCAGCGCTGGACAGGGGGCCTACGAGCAGTACTTC. It is translated as CSAGQGAYEQYF.

The chain is built from TRBV5-1 and TRBJ2-4; the D gene is possibly TRBD2 (6 bases). CDR1 is SGHRS, CDR2 YFSETQ, per germline. V was shortened by 2 bases and J by 8 bases, with 17 bases between the two germline ends. This CDR3 has 15 residues. Here the CDR3 reads CASSLAPTSKDIQYF. The CDR3 DNA follows: TGCGCCAGCAGCTTAGCGCCGACTAGTAAGGACATTCAGTACTTC.

V gene TRBV27 combines with J gene TRBJ2-3; weak D call: TRBD1 (6 bases). Germline assignment: CDR1 MNHEY and CDR2 SMNVEV (reference sequence). This CDR3 has 14 amino acids. Between the trimmed V and J ends, which lost 2 bases and 3 bases, there was a span of 9 bases. CDR3 DNA: TGTGCCAGCAGTTTAGGTAGGGGGACAGATACGCAGTATTTT. Translating it yields CASSLGRGTDTQYF.

This chain uses TRBV27 with TRBJ2-3; the D gene is possibly TRBD1 (5 bases). Trimming took 7 bases from V and 2 from J, leaving 19 bases between them. Germline CDR1 MNHEY, CDR2 SMNVEV (reference sequence). The CDR3 length is 16 residues. The CDR3, as DNA: TGTGCCAGCACTAGTTGGGGCGCAGGAAACACAGATACGCAGTATTTT. Translated, it gives CASTSWGAGNTDTQYF.

The chain carries TRBV7-3 and TRBJ1-1, with D unclear. The CDR3 has 13 residues. The V gene lost 2 bases and the J gene lost 8 bases, with 12 bases spanning the gap. CDR1 is SGHTA and CDR2 is FQGTGA in the germline V gene. The CDR3 region is CASSLGGSREAFF. The CDR3, as DNA: TGTGCCAGCAGCTTAGGAGGGAGTAGGGAAGCTTTCTTT.

Details on this clone: It is unclear where the CDR3 begins or ends on the DNA, so no DNA is shown, and the CDR3 is as TCRdb lists it. This chain uses TRBV7-3 with TRBJ1-2. The CDR3 is 15 residues long, ends included. From germline, CDR1 is SGHTA and CDR2 FQGTGA. The CDR3 sequence: CASSSSTLAVYGYTF.